This T cell receptor (beta chain) emerged from a study of shared clonotypes between healthy human individuals. Whole-study findings and limits: Only a few donors were included, so the genetic and exposure-history diversity represented was limited.

Comment on this clone: The antigen is unknown.

Method: immunoSEQ multiplex PCR; TCRdb's copy keeps in-frame clones and lacks some. The sample carries 300,000 to 400,000 clones, approximately 79% recorded once. HIV-negative, healthy adults without recent acute infections or vaccinations were the donors. Within Nashville, Tennessee resided all donors, each a Caucasian adult. From CD4+ cells came CD45RA+ naive and CD45RA-negative memory subsets. Looked up from germline, CDR1 is SGHAT and CDR2 is FQNNGV. The CDR3 runs to 15 residues. Trimming left V 0 bases short and J 7 bases short, with 12 bases between. This TCR came from a young man in good health. Material: memory CD4+ T cells sorted from blood. The subset here: CD45RA-negative fraction. The rearrangement links TRBV11-2 to TRBJ1-4; D is undetermined. This CDR3 is CASSLEVDLGEKLFF. In DNA, the CDR3 is TGTGCCAGCAGCTTAGAAGTGGATCTCGGTGAAAAACTGTTTTTT.